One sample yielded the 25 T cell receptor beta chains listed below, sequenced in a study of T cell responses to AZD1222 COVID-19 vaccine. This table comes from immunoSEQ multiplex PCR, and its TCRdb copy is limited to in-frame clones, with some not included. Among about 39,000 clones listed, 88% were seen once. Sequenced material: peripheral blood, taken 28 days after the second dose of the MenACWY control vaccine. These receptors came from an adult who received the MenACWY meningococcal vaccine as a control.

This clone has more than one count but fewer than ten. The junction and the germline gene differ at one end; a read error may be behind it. The CDR3 region has the DNA TGTGCCATCAGCGAGTCTGCAACTAATGAAAAACTGTTTTTT. It yields the protein CAISESATNEKLFF. This rearrangement joins TRBV10-3 to TRBJ1-4; no clear D. Germline CDR1 is ENHRY and CDR2 is SYGVKD. This CDR3 contains 14 residues.

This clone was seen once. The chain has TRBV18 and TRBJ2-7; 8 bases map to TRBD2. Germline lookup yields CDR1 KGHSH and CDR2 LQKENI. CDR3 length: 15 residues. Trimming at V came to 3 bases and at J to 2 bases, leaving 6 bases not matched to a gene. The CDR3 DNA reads TGTGCCAGCTCACCCCCCGGGGGGGGGACCTACGAGCAGTACTTC. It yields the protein CASSPPGGGTYEQYF. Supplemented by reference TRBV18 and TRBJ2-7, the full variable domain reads NAGVMQNPRHLVRRRGQEARLRCSPMKGHSHVYWYRQLPEEGLKFMVYLQKENIIDESGMPKERFSAEFPKEGPSILRIQQVVRGDSAAYFCASSPPGGGTYEQYFGPGTRLTVT.

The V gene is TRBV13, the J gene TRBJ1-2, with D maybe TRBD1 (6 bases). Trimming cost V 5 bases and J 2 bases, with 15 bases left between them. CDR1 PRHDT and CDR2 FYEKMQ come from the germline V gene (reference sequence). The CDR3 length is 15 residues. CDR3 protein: CASSQRTAPNYGYTF. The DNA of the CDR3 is TGTGCCAGCAGCCAACGGACAGCTCCAAACTATGGCTACACCTTC.

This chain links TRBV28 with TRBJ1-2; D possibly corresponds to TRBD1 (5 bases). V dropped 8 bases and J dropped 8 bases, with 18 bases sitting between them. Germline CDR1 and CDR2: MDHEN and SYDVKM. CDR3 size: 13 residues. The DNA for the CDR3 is TGTGCCAGCCGCCCCGGGACCACAAGAGGCTACACCTTC. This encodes CASRPGTTRGYTF.

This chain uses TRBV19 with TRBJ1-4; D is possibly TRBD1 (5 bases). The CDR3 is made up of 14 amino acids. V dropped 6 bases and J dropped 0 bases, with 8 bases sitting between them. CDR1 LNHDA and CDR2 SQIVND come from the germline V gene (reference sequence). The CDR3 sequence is CASRQVSTNEKLFF. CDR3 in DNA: TGTGCCAGTAGACAGGTATCAACTAATGAAAAACTGTTTTTT.

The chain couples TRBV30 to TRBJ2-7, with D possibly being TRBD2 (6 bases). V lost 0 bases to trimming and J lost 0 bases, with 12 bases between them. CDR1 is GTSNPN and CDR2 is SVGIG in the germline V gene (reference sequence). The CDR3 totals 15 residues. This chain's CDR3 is CAWSVLRDFSYEQYF. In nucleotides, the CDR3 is TGTGCCTGGAGTGTACTAAGGGACTTCTCCTACGAGCAGTACTTC.

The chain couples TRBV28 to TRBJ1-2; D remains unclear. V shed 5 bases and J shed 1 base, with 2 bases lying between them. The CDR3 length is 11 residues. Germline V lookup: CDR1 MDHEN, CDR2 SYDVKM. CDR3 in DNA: TGTGCCAGCAGTGATAACTATGGCTACACCTTC. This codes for CASSDNYGYTF.

CDR3 loop: CASSLSSGRPNTGELFF. The CDR3 DNA follows: TGTGCCAGCAGCTTGTCCAGCGGGAGGCCCAACACCGGGGAGCTGTTTTTT. The chain is built from TRBV5-6 and TRBJ2-2; 9 nucleotides align to TRBD2. With V trimmed by 1 base and J by 2 bases, 6 bases remained unmatched. This CDR3 has 17 amino acids. From germline, CDR1 is SGHDT and CDR2 YYEEEE.

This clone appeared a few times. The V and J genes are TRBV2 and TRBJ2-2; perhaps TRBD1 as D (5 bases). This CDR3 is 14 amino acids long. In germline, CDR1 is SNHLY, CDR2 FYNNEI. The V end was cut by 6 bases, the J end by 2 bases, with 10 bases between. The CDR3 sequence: CASRSDINTGELFF. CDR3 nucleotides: TGTGCCAGCAGATCGGACATTAACACCGGGGAGCTGTTTTTT.

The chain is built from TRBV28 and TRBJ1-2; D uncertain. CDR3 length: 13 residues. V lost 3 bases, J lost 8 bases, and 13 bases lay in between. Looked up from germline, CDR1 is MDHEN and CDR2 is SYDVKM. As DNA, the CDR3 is TGTGCCAGCAGTTTGACCGTTGGTAGGGGCTACACCTTC. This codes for CASSLTVGRGYTF.

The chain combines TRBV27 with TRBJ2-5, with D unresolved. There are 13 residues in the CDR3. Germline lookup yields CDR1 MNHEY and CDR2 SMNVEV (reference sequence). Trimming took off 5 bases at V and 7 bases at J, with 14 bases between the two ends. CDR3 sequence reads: CASSPPSRGTQYF. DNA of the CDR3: TGTGCCAGCAGTCCTCCGTCCCGCGGGACCCAGTACTTC.

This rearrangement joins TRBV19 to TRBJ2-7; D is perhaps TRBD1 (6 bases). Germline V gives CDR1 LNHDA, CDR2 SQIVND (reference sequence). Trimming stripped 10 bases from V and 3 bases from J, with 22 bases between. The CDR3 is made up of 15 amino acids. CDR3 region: CATKTGSTGLYEQYF. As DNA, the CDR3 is TGTGCCACCAAGACCGGATCAACAGGGCTCTACGAGCAGTACTTC.

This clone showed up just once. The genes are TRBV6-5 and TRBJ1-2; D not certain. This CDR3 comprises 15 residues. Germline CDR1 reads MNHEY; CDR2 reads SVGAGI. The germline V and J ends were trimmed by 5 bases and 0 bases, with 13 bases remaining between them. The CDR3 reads CASSPATEANYGYTF. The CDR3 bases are TGTGCCAGCAGTCCAGCCACAGAGGCTAACTATGGCTACACCTTC.

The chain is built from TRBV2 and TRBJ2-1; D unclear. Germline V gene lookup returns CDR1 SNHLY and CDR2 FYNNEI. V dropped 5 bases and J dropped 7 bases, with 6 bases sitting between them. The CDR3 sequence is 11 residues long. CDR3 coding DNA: TGTGCCAGCAGTTTGTATAATGAGCAGTTCTTC. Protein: CASSLYNEQFF.

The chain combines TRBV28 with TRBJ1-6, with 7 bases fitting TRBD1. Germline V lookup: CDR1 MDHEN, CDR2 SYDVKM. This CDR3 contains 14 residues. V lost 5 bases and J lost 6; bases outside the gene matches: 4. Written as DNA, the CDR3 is TGTGCCAGCAGTGCGGACAGGTCTAATTCACCCCTCCACTTT. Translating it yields CASSADRSNSPLHF.

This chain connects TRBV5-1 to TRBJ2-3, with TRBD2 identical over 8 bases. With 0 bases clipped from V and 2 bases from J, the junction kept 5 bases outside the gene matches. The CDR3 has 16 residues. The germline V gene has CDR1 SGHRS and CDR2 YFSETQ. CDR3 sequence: CASSLDGGRPTDTQYF. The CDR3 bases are TGCGCCAGCAGCTTGGACGGCGGGAGGCCCACAGATACGCAGTATTTT.

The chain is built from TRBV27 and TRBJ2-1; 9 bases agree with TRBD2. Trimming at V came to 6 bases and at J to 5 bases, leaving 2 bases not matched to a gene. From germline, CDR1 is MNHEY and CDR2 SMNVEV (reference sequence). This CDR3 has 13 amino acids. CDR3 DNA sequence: TGTGCCAGCAGGCCTAGCGGGGACAATGAGCAGTTCTTC. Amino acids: CASRPSGDNEQFF.

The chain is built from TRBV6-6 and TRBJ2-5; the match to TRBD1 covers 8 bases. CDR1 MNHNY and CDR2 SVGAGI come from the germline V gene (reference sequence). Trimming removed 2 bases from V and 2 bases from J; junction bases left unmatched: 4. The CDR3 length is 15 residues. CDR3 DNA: TGTGCCAGCAGTTACCCACAGGGGGTTCAAGAGACCCAGTACTTC. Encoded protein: CASSYPQGVQETQYF.

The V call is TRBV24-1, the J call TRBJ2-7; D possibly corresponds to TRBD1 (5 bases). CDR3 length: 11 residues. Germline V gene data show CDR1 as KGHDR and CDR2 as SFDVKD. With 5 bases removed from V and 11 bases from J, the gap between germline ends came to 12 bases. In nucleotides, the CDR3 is TGTGCCACCAGTGCCCTGGGGCAGGAGTACTTC. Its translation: CATSALGQEYF.

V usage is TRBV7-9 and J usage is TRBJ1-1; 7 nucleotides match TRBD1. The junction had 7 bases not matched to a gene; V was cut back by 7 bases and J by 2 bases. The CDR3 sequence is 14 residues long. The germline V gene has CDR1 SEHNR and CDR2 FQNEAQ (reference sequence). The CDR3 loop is CASTPQGGNTEAFF. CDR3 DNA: TGTGCCAGCACCCCCCAGGGGGGTAACACTGAAGCTTTCTTT.

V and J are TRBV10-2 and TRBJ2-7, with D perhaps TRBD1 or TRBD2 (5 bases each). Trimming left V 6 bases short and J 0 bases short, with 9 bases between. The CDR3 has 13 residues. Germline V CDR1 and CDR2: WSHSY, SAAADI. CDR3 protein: CASSRDASYEQYF. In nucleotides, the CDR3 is TGCGCCAGCAGCCGGGACGCCTCCTACGAGCAGTACTTC.

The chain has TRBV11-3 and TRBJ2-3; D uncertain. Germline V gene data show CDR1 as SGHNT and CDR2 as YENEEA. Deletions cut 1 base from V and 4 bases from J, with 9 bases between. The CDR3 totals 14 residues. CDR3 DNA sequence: TGTGCCAGCAGCTTAGGTGGAGTGGCAGATACGCAGTATTTT. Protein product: CASSLGGVADTQYF.

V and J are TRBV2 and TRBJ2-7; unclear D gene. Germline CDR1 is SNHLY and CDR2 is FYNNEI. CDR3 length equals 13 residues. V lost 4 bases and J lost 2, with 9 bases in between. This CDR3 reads CASSAARPYEQYF. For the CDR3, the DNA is TGTGCCAGCAGTGCGGCCAGGCCCTACGAGCAGTACTTC.

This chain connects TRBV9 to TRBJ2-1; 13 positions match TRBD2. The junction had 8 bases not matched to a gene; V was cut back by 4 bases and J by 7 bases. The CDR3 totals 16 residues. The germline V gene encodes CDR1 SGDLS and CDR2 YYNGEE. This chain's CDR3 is CASSSRLAGGRNEQFF. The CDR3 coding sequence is TGTGCCAGCAGCTCCCGACTAGCGGGAGGTCGGAATGAGCAGTTCTTC.

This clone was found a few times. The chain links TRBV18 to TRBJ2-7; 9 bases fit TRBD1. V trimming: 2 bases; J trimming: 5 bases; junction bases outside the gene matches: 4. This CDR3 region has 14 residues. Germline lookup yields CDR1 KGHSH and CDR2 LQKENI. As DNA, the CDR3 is TGTGCCAGCTCACCAGGGACAGGGTTTCACGAGCAGTACTTC. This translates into CASSPGTGFHEQYF.